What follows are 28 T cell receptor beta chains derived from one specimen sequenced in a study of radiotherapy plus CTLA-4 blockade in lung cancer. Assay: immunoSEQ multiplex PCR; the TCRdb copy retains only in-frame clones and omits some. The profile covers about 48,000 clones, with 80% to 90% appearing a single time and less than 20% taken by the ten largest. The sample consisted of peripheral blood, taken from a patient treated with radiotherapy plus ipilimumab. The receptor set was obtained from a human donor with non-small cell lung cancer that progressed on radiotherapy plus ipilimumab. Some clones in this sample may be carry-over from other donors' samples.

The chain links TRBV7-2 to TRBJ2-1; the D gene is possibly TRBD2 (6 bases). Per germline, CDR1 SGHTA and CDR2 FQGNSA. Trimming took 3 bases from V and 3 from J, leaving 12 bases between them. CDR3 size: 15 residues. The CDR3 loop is CASSFPGDNYNEQFF. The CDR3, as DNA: TGTGCCAGCAGCTTCCCGGGAGACAACTACAATGAGCAGTTCTTC.

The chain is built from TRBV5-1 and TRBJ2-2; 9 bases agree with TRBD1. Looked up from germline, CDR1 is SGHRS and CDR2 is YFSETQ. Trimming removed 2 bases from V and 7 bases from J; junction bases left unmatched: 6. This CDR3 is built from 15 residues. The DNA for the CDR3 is TGCGCCAGCAGCTTCACAGGGGGCTCTGGCGGGGAGCTGTTTTTT. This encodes CASSFTGGSGGELFF.

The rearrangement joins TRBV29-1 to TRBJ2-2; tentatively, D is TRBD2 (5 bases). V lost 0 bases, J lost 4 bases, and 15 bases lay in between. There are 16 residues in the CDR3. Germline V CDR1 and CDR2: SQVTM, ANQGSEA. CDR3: CSVEETLDAGTGELFF. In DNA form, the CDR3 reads TGCAGCGTTGAAGAAACACTTGACGCGGGCACCGGGGAGCTGTTTTTT.

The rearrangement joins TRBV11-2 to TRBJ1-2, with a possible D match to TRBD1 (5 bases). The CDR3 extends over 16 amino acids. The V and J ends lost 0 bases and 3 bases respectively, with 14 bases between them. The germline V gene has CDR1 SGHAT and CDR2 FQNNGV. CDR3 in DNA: TGTGCCAGCAGCTTAGACCGAAGGGGCGGGGACTATGGCTACACCTTC. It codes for CASSLDRRGGDYGYTF.

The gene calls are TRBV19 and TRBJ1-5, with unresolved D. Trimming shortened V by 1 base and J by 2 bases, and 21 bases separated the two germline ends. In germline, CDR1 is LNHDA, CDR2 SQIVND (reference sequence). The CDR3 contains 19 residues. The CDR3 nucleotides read TGTGCCAGTAGTATAGGCTTTCAGGCAGGCGGGCGTGGCAATCAGCCCCAGCATTTT. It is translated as CASSIGFQAGGRGNQPQHF.

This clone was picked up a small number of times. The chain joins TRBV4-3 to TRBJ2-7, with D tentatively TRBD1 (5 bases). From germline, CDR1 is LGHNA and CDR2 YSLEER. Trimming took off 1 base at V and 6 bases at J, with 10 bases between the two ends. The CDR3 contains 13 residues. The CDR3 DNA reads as TGCGCCAGCAGCCAAGGGTTTGGGGCCGAGCAGTACTTC. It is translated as CASSQGFGAEQYF.

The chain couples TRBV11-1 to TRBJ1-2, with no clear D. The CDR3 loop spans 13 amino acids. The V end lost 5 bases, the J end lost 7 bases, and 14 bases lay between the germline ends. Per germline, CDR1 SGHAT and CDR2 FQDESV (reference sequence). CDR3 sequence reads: CASSIGSSVGYTF. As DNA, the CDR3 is TGTGCCAGCAGCATCGGGAGTAGCGTTGGCTACACCTTC. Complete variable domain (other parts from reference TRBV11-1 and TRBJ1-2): EAEVAQSPRYKITEKSQAVAFWCDPISGHATLYWYRQILGQGPELLVQFQDESVVDDSQLPKDRFSAERLKGVDSTLKIQPAELGDSAMYLCASSIGSSVGYTFGSGTRLTVV.

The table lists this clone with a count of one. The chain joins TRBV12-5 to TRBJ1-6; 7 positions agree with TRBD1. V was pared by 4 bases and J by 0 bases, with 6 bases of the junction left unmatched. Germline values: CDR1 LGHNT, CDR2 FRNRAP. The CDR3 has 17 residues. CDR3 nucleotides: TGTGCTAGTGGTTCACCCAGGGGGGCCTCCTATAATTCACCCCTCCACTTT. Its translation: CASGSPRGASYNSPLHF.

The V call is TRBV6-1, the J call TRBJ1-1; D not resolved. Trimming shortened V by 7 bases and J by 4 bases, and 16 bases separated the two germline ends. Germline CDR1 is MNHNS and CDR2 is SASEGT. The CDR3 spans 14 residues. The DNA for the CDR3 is TGTGCCAGCAAAGCCTGGTCCCCGTTCACTGAAGCTTTCTTT. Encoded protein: CASKAWSPFTEAFF.

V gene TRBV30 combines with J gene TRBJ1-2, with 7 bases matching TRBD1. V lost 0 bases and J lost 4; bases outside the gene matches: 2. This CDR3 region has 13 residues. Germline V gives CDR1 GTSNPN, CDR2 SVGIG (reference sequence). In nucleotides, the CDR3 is TGTGCCTGGAGTGTACAGGGGCGCTATGGCTACACCTTC. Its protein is CAWSVQGRYGYTF. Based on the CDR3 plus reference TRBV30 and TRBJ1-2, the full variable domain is SQTIHQWPATLVQPVGSPLSLECTVEGTSNPNLYWYRQAAGRGLQLLFYSVGIGQISSEVPQNLSASRPQDRQFILSSKKLLLSDSGFYLCAWSVQGRYGYTFGSGTRLTVV.

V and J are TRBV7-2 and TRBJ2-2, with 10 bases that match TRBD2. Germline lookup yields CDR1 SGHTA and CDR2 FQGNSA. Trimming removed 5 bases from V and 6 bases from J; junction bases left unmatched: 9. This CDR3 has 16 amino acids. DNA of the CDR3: TGTGCCAGCAGCCCCCGCCTAGCGGGAGTAGCCGGGGAGCTGTTTTTT. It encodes CASSPRLAGVAGELFF.

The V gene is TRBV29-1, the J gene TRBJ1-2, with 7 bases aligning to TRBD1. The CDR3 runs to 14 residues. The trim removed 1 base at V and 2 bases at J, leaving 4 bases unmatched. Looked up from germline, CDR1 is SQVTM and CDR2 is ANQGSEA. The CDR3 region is CSVEGRGRNYGYTF. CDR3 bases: TGCAGCGTTGAAGGAAGGGGGCGCAACTATGGCTACACCTTC.

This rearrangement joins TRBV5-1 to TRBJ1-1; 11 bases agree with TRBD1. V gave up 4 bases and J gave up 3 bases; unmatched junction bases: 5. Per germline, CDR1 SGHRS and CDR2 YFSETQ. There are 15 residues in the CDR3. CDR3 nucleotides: TGCGCCAGCAGCGACCCGGGACAGGGGGACACTGAAGCTTTCTTT. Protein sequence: CASSDPGQGDTEAFF.

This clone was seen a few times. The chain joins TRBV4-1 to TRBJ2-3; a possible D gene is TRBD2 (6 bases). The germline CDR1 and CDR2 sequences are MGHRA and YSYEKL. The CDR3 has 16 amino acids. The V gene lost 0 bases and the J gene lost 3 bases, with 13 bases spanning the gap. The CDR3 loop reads CASSQDGGEVTDTQYF. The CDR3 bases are TGCGCCAGCAGCCAAGATGGCGGGGAAGTTACAGATACGCAGTATTTT.

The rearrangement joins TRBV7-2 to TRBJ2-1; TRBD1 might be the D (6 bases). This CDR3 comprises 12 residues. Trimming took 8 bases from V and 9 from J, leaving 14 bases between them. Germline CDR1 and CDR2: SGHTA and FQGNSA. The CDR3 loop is CASGVTGLEQFF. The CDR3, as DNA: TGTGCCAGCGGGGTGACAGGCCTTGAGCAGTTCTTC.

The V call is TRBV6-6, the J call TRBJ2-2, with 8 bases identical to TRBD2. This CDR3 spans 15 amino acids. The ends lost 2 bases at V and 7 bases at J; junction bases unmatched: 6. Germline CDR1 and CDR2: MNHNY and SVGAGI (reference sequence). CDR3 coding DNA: TGTGCCAGCAGTTACACCCCCGGGAGGGGCGGGGAGCTGTTTTTT. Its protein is CASSYTPGRGGELFF.

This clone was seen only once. The CDR3 sequence is CASRGTSADTQYF. DNA for the CDR3: TGTGCCAGCAGAGGGACTTCGGCAGATACGCAGTATTTT. The chain links TRBV27 to TRBJ2-3; tentatively, D is TRBD2 (6 bases). Germline V gene sequence: CDR1 MNHEY, CDR2 SMNVEV (reference sequence). The length of the CDR3 is 13 residues. V was pared by 6 bases and J by 4 bases, with 11 bases between.

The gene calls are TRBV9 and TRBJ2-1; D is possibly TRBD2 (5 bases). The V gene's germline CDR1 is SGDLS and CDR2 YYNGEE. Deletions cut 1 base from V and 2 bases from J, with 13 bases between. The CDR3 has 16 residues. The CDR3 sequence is CASSVRTHPPYNEQFF. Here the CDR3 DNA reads TGTGCCAGCAGCGTAAGGACTCACCCTCCCTACAATGAGCAGTTCTTC.

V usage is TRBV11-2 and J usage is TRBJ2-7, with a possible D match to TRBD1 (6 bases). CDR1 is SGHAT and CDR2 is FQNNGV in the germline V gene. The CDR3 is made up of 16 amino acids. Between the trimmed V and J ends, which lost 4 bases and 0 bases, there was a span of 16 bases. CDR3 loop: CASSSLPRDNSYEQYF. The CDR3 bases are TGTGCCAGCAGCTCATTACCTCGGGACAACTCCTACGAGCAGTACTTC.

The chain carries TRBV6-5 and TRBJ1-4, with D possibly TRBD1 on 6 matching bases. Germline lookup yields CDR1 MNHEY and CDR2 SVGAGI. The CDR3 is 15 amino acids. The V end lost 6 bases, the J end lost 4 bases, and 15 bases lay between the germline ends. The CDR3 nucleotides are TGTGCCAGCAGACAGGGAACTTTGAATAATGAAAAACTGTTTTTT. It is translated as CASRQGTLNNEKLFF.

Written as DNA, the CDR3 is TGTGCCAGCAGCTTGTCCAGCGGAGACTCCTACGAGCAGTACTTC. It translates to CASSLSSGDSYEQYF. The V and J genes are TRBV11-2 and TRBJ2-7; tentatively, D is TRBD2 (5 bases). The CDR3 totals 15 residues. V was clipped by 3 bases and J by 0 bases, with 12 bases between them. In germline, CDR1 is SGHAT, CDR2 FQNNGV.

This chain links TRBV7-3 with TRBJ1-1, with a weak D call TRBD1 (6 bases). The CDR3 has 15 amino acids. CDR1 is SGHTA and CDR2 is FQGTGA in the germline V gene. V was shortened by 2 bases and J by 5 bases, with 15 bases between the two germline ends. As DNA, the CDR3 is TGTGCCAGCAGCTTAGACCCCGGGGGGCTAACTGAAGCTTTCTTT. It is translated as CASSLDPGGLTEAFF. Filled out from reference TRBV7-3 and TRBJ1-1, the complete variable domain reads GAGVSQTPSNKVTEKGKYVELRCDPISGHTALYWYRQSLGQGPEFLIYFQGTGAADDSGLPNDRFFAVRPEGSVSTLKIQRTERGDSAVYLCASSLDPGGLTEAFFGQGTRLTVV.

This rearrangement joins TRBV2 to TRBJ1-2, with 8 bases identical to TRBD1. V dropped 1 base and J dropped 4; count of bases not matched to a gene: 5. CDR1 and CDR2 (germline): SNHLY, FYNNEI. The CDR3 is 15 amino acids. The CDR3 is CASSEGAGGSYGYTF. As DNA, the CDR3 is TGTGCCAGCAGTGAAGGGGCAGGGGGCAGCTATGGCTACACCTTC.

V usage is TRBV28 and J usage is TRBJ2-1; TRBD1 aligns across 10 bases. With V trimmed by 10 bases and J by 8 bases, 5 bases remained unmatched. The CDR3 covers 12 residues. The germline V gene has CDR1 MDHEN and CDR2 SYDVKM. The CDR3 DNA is TGTGCCACGACAGGGGGCGGGGATGAGCAGTTCTTC. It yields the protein CATTGGGDEQFF. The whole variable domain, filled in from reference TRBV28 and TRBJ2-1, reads DVKVTQSSRYLVKRTGEKVFLECVQDMDHENMFWYRQDPGLGLRLIYFSYDVKMKEKGDIPEGYSVSREKKERFSLILESASTNQTSMYLCATTGGGDEQFFGPGTRLTVL.

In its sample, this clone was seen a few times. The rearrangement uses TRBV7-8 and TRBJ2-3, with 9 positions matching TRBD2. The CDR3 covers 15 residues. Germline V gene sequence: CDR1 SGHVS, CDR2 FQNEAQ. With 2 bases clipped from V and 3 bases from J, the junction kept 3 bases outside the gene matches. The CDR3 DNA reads TGTGCCAGCAGCTTACGTAGCGGGAGTACAGATACGCAGTATTTT. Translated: CASSLRSGSTDTQYF.

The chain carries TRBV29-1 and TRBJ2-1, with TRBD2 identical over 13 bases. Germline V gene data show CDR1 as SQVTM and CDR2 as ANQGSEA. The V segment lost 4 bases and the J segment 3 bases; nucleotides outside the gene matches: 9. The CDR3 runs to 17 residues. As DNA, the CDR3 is TGCAGCGTTGCTGGGACTAGCGGGATAGCCCTCTACAATGAGCAGTTCTTC. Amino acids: CSVAGTSGIALYNEQFF.

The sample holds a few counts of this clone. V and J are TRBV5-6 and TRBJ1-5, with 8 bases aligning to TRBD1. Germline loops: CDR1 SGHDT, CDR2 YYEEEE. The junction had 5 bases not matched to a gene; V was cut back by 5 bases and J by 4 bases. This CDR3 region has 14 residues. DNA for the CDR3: TGTGCCAGCAGTAGACAGGGGATAAATCAGCCCCAGCATTTT. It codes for CASSRQGINQPQHF. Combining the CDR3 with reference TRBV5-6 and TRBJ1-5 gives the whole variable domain DAGVTQSPTHLIKTRGQQVTLRCSPKSGHDTVSWYQQALGQGPQFIFQYYEEEERQRGNFPDRFSGHQFPNYSSELNVNALLLGDSALYLCASSRQGINQPQHFGDGTRLSIL.

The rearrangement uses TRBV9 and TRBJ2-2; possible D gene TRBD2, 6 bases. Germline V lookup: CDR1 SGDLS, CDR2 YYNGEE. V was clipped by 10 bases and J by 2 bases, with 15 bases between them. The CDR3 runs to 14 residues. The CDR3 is CARDREFNTGELFF. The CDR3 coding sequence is TGTGCCCGCGATCGGGAGTTTAACACCGGGGAGCTGTTTTTT.